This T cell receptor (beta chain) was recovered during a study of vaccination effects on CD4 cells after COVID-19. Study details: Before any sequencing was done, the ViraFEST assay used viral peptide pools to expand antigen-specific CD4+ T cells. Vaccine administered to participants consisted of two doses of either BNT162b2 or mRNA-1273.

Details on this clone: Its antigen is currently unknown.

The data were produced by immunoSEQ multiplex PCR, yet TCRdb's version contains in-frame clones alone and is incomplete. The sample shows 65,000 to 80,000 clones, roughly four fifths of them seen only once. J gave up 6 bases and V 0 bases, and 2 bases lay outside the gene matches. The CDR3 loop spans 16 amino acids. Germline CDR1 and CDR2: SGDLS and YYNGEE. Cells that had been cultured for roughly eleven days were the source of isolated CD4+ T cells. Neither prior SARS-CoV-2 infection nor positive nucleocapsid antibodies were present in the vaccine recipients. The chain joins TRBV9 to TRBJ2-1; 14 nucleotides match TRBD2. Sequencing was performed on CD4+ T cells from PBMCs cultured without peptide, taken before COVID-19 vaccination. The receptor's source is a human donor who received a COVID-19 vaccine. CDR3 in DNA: TGTGCCAGCAGCGTAGAGACTAGCGGGGGGGTCAATGAGCAGTTCTTC. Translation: CASSVETSGGVNEQFF.